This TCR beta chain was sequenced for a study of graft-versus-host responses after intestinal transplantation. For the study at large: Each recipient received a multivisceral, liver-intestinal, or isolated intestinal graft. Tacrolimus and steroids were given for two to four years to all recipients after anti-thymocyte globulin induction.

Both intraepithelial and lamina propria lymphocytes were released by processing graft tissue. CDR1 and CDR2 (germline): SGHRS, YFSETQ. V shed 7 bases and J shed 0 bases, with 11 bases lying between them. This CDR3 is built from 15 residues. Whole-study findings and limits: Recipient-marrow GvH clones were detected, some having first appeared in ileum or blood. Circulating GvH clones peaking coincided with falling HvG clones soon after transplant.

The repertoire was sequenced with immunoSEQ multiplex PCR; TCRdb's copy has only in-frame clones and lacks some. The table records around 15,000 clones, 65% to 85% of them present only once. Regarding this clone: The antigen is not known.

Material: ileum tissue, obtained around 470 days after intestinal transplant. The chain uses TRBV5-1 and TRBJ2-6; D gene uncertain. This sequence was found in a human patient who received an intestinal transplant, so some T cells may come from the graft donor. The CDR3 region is CASFRQPSGANVLTF. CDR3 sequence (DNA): TGCGCCAGCTTTCGGCAGCCCTCTGGGGCCAACGTCCTGACTTTC.